The source of this T cell receptor (beta chain) is a study of cytomegalovirus exposure and HLA in healthy donors. J was trimmed by 2 bases and V by 5 bases; bases with no gene match: 5. In germline, CDR1 is SGHNT, CDR2 YENEEA. The CDR3 spans 17 residues. The PCR made use of 60 Vbeta and 13 Jbeta primers. Clones were sequenced by immunoSEQ multiplex PCR, and TCRdb holds only the in-frame ones, with some missing. The table records some 140,000 clones, approximately 79% of them present only once. The clonotype was recovered from a male donor in good health and CMV-seronegative. Sequenced input: PBMCs. The chain has TRBV11-3 and TRBJ2-3; TRBD2 agrees at 15 bases. DNA for the CDR3: TGTGCCAGCAGCGCGCGGACTAGCGGGGGGGTCACAGATACGCAGTATTTT. Protein sequence: CASSARTSGGVTDTQYF. Filled out from reference TRBV11-3 and TRBJ2-3, the complete variable domain reads EAGVVQSPRYKIIEKKQPVAFWCNPISGHNTLYWYLQNLGQGPELLIRYENEEAVDDSQLPKDRFSAERLKGVDSTLKIQPAELGDSAVYLCASSARTSGGVTDTQYFGPGTRLTVL.